The text below deals with one T cell receptor (beta chain). Its antigen remains unidentified. This sample stems from a study of blood T cells in healthy people across ages. CDR1 and CDR2 (germline): SGHRS, YFSETQ. The CDR3 spans 14 residues. Points from the study as a whole: Naive CD4+ cells and diversity were both higher in long-lived donors than in aged donors. The recorded TCR beta diversity per million T cells decreased in a roughly linear manner with age. TCR beta diversity correlated strongly with naive T cell percentage.

Primed by a sample-barcoded 5' primer and a J-beta primer mix, a second PCR proceeded for roughly 6 to 12 cycles. A tag from a template-switch adaptor with 12 random nucleotides marked each cDNA molecule. TCRdb re-derived calls from the 5' RACE reads in MiXCR, one entry per CDR3 protein. The sample has roughly 1,500,000 distinct CDR3 sequences, about 40% seen once; the top ten hold roughly 7.7%. This clonotype was obtained from a young woman in good health. The sequencing sample was made of blood. J is TRBJ2-5 and V is TRBV5-1, with D tentatively TRBD1 (5 bases). The J call may be wrong; the DNA end is better matched by TRBJ2-7. The CDR3 is CASSTGTQGDEQYF. CDR3 DNA sequence: TGCGCCAGCAGCACAGGAACCCAAGGAGACGAGCAGTACTTC.